This passage covers 3 T cell receptor beta chains from one sample sequenced in a study of graft-versus-host responses after intestinal transplantation. No antigen has been assigned to these receptors. TCRdb's copy holds only in-frame clones and misses some; the assay was immunoSEQ multiplex PCR. The sample contains about 120,000 clones, approximately 95% of which appear only once. The sequences come from unstimulated CD4+ T cells sorted from spleen or lymph node cells, collected before intestinal transplant. These TCRs come from a human donor who received an intestinal transplant.

The chain is built from TRBV7-9 and TRBJ2-1, with 9 nucleotides matching TRBD1. J lost 8 bases, V lost 2 bases, and 7 bases had no gene match. The CDR3 runs 15 residues. Germline V gene sequence: CDR1 SEHNR, CDR2 FQNEAQ (reference sequence). The CDR3 sequence: CASSLTGTGKHEQFF. DNA for the CDR3: TGTGCCAGCAGCTTAACTGGGACAGGGAAACATGAGCAGTTCTTC. The complete variable domain, with remaining parts taken from reference TRBV7-9 and TRBJ2-1, reads DTGVSQNPRHKITKRGQNVTFRCDPISEHNRLYWYRQTLGQGPEFLTYFQNEAQLEKSRLLSDRFSAERPKGSFSTLEIQRTEQGDSAMYLCASSLTGTGKHEQFFGPGTRLTVL.

For the CDR3, the DNA is TGTGCCAGCAGTTACTCCTGGCAGGGCGGAACTGAAGCTTTCTTT. Residues: CASSYSWQGGTEAFF. The V and J genes are TRBV6-5 and TRBJ1-1; TRBD1 might be the D (5 bases). Trimming shortened V by 0 bases and J by 5 bases, and 13 bases separated the two germline ends. The CDR3 loop spans 15 amino acids. Germline V gene lookup returns CDR1 MNHEY and CDR2 SVGAGI.

The chain couples TRBV7-3 to TRBJ1-1; D gene unclear. Germline CDR1 SGHTA, CDR2 FQGTGA. The CDR3 has 15 amino acids. V lost 5 bases, J lost 1 base, and 14 bases lay in between. The CDR3 nucleotides read TGTGCCAGCAGCCTCGACCACCGGGGGAACACTGAAGCTTTCTTT. Protein: CASSLDHRGNTEAFF.